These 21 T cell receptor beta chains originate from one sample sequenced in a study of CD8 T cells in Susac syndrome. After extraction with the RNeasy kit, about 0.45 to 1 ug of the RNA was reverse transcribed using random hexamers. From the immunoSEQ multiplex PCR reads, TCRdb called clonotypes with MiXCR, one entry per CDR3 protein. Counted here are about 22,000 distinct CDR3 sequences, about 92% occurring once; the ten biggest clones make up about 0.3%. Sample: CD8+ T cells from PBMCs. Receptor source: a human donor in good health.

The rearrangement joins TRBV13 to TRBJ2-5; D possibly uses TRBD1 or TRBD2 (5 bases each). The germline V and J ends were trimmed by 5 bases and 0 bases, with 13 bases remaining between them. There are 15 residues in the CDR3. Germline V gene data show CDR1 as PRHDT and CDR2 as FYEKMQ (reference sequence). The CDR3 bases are TGTGCCAGCAGCCTTCCGGGGCTCTACCAAGAGACCCAGTACTTC. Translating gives CASSLPGLYQETQYF.

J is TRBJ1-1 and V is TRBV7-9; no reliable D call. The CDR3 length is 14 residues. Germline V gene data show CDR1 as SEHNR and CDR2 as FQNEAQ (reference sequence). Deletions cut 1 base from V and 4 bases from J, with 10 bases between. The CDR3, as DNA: TGTGCCAGCAGCTTAGGTGGGGATATCACTGAAGCTTTCTTT. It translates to CASSLGGDITEAFF.

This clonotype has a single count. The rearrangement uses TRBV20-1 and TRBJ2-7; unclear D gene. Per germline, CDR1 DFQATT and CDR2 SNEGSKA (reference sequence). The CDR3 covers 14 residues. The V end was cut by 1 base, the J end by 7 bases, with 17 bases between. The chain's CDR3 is CSARGWQPTGEQYF. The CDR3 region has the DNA TGCAGTGCTAGAGGGTGGCAACCCACCGGGGAGCAGTACTTC.

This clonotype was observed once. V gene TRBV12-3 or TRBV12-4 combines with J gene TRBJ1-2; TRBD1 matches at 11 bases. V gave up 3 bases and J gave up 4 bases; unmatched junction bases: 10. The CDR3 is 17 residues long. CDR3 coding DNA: TGTGCCAGCAGTTTTGTCATGGACAGGGGGCTGGGCTATGGCTACACCTTC. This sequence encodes CASSFVMDRGLGYGYTF.

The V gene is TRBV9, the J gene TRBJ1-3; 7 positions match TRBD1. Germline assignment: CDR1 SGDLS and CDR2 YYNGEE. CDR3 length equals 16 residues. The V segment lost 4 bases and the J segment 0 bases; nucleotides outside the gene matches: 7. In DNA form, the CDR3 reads TGTGCCAGCAGCAATCGACAGGGAAGCTCTGGAAACACCATATATTTT. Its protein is CASSNRQGSSGNTIYF.

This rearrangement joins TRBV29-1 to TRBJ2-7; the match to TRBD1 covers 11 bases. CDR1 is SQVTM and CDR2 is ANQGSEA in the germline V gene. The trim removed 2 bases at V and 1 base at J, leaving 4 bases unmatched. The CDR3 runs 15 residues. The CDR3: CSVERRDRGSYEQYF. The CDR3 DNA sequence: TGCAGCGTTGAACGCCGGGACAGGGGGTCCTACGAGCAGTACTTC.

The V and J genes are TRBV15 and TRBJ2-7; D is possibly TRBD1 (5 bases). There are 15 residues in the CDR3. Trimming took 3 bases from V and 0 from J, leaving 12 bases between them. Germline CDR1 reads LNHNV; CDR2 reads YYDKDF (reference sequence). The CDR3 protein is CATSRRAGFSYEQYF. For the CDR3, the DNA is TGTGCCACCAGCAGGCGAGCAGGGTTCTCCTACGAGCAGTACTTC.

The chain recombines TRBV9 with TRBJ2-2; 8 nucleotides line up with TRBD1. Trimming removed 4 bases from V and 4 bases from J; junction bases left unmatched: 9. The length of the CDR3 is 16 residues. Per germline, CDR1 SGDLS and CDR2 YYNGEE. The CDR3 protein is CASSPRQGLGTGELFF. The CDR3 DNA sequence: TGTGCCAGCAGCCCCCGACAGGGGTTGGGCACCGGGGAGCTGTTTTTT.

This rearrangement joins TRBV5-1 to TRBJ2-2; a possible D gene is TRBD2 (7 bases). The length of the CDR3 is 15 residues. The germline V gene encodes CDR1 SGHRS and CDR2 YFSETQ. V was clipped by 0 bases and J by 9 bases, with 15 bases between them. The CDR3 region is CASSLDEGGDRELFF. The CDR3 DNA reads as TGCGCCAGCAGCTTGGATGAAGGGGGGGACCGGGAGCTGTTTTTT. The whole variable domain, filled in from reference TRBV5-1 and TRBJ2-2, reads KAGVTQTPRYLIKTRGQQVTLSCSPISGHRSVSWYQQTPGQGLQFLFEYFSETQRNKGNFPGRFSGRQFSNSRSEMNVSTLELGDSALYLCASSLDEGGDRELFFGEGSRLTVL.

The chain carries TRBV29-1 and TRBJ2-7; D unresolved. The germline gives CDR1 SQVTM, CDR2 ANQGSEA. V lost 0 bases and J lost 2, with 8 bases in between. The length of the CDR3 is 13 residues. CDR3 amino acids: CSVEDRRTYEQYF. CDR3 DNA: TGCAGCGTTGAAGATCGCCGGACCTACGAGCAGTACTTC.

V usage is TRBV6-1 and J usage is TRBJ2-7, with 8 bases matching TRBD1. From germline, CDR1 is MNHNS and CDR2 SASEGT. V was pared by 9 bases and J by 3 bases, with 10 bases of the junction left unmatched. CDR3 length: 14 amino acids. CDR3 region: CASLDPTGDYEQYF. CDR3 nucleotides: TGTGCCAGTCTAGACCCGACAGGGGACTACGAGCAGTACTTC.

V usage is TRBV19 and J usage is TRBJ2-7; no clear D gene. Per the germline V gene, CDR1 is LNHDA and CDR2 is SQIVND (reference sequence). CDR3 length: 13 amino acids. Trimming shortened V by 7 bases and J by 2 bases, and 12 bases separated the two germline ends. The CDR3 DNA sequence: TGTGCCAGTAAAGGCCTGCCTACCTACGAGCAGTACTTC. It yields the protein CASKGLPTYEQYF.

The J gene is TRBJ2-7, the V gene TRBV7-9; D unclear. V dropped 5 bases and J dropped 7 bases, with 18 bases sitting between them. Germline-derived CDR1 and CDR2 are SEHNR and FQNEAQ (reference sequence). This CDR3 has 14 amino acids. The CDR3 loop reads CASSPRNSPEEQYF. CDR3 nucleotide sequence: TGTGCCAGCAGCCCCCGGAACTCCCCAGAAGAGCAGTACTTC.

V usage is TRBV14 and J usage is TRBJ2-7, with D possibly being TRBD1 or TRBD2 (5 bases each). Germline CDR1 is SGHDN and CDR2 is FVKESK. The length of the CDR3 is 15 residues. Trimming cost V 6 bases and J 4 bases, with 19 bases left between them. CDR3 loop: CASRPTGTDIYEQYF. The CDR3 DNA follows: TGTGCCAGCAGGCCCACCGGGACCGACATATACGAGCAGTACTTC.

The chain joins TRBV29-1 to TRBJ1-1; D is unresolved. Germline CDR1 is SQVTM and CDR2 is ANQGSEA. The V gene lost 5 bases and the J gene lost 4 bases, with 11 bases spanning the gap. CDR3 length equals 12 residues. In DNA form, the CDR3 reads TGCAGCGTTCATACCGGGCCCACTGAAGCTTTCTTT. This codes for CSVHTGPTEAFF.

DNA of the CDR3: TGCGCCAGCAGCCAAGATTGGTCCCCCACAGATACGCAGTATTTT. Translating gives CASSQDWSPTDTQYF. V gene TRBV4-1 combines with J gene TRBJ2-3; D remains ambiguous. V was trimmed by 0 bases and J by 2 bases, leaving 9 bases between them. CDR3 length: 15 amino acids. Germline CDR1 is MGHRA and CDR2 is YSYEKL.

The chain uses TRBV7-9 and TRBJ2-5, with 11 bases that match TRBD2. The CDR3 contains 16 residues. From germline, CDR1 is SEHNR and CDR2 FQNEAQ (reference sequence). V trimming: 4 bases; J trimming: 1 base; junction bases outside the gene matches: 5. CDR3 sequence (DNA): TGTGCCAGCAGCTCCACTAGCGGGGGCCGCCAAGAGACCCAGTACTTC. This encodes CASSSTSGGRQETQYF.

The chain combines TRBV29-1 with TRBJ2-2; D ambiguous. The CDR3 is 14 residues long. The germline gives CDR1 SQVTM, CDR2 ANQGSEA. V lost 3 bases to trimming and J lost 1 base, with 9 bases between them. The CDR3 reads CSVDSEGNTGELFF. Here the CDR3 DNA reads TGCAGCGTTGACAGCGAAGGGAACACCGGGGAGCTGTTTTTT.

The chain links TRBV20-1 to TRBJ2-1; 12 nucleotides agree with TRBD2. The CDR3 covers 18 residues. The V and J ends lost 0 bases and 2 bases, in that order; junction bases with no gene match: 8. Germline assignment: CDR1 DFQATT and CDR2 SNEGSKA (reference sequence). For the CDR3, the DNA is TGCAGTGCTAGAGATCCCGACGGACTAGCGGGGACCTACAATGAGCAGTTCTTC. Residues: CSARDPDGLAGTYNEQFF.

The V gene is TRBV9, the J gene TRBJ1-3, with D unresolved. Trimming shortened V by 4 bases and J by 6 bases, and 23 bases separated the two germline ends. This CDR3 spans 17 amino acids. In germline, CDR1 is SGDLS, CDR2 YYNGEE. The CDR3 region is CASSSPGEGWAENTIYF. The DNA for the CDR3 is TGTGCCAGCAGCTCCCCTGGAGAGGGTTGGGCTGAAAACACCATATATTTT.

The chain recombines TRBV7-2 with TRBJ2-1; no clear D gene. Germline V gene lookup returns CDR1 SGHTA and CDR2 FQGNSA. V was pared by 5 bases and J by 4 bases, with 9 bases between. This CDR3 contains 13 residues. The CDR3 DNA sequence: TGTGCCAGCAGCCAGATGGAGTACAATGAGCAGTTCTTC. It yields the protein CASSQMEYNEQFF. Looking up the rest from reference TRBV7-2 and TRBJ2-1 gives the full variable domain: GAGVSQSPSNKVTEKGKDVELRCDPISGHTALYWYRQSLGQGLEFLIYFQGNSAPDKSGLPSDRFSAERTGGSVSTLTIQRTQQEDSAVYLCASSQMEYNEQFFGPGTRLTVL.